This T cell receptor (beta chain) derives from a study of T cells in Graves' hyperthyroidism and ophthalmopathy. This clonotype was detected many times. What it recognizes is unknown. Findings and caveats of the study: Blood also showed most of the thyroid clonotypes that were expanded above 0.001. From stable hyperthyroidism, ophthalmopathy was set apart by a 13 V-J model.

Authors of the study amplified TCR beta CDR3 regions from RNA transcripts. A set of HTBI primers served as the primers for a first-round RT-PCR of the TCR CDR3. TCRdb re-called the multiplex PCR reads with MiXCR, one entry per CDR3 protein. The sample has approximately 480,000 distinct CDR3 sequences, 20% seen once. Any patient presenting with uncontrolled infection, other autoimmune disease, pregnancy or lactation was left out. Orbital computed tomography and thyroid ultrasound, together with serum TRAb and thyroxine and clinical symptoms, were used for diagnoses. The TCR originated in a man younger than 35 with Graves' hyperthyroidism. The material sequenced was blood.

CDR3 in DNA: TGTGCCAGCAGCTTTGCAGGGGGAAAACAAGAGACCCAGTACTTC. Translation gives CASSFAGGKQETQYF. The chain couples TRBV11-2 to TRBJ2-5, with TRBD1 matching over 7 bases. CDR3 length equals 15 residues. The germline V gene encodes CDR1 SGHAT and CDR2 FQNNGV. V gave up 3 bases and J gave up 2 bases; unmatched junction bases: 6.